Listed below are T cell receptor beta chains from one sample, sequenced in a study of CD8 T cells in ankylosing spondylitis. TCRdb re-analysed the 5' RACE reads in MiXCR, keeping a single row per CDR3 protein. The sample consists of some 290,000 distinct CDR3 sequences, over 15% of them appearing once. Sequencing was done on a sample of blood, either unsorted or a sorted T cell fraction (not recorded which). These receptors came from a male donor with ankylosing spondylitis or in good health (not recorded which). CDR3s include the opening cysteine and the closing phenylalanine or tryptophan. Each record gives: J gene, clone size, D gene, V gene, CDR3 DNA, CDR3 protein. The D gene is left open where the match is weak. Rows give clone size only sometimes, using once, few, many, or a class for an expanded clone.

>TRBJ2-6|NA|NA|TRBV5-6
TGTGCCAGCAGCATAGGGGGAGCTGGGGCCAACGTCCTGACTTTC
CASSIGGAGANVLTF
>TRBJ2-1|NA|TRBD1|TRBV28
TGTGCCAGCAGTTTTCCTTTTGGGACAGGTGGCAATGAGCAGTTCTTC
CASSFPFGTGGNEQFF
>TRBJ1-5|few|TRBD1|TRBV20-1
TGCAGTGCTAGTGGGGACAGGGAAAGCAATCAGCCCCAGCATTTT
CSASGDRESNQPQHF
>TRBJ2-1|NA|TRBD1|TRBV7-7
TGTGCTAGCAGCTTAGGGACAGCCTCCAACAATGAGCAGTTCTTC
CASSLGTASNNEQFF
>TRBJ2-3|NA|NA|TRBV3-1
TGTGCCAGCTGCCAGAGGGGTGCCGGGACAGATACGCAGTATTTT
CASCQRGAGTDTQYF
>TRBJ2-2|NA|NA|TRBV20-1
TGCAGTGCTAGACTGGACAGCAGTAACACCGGGGAGCTGTTTTTT
CSARLDSSNTGELFF
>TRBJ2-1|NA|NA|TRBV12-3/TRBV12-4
TGTGCCAGCAGCCCTTTTTCGGGACAAGCATACAATGAGCAGTTCTTC
CASSPFSGQAYNEQFF
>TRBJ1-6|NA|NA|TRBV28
TGTGCCAGCAGATCAGGGTCGGTCAATTCACCCCTCCACTTT
CASRSGSVNSPLHF
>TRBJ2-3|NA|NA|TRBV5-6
TGTGCCAGCAGCTTGGCTTCGCGGCCAAACACAGATACGCAGTATTTT
CASSLASRPNTDTQYF
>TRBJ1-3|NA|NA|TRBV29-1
TGCAGCGTTGACGGGGGAAACACCATATATTTT
CSVDGGNTIYF
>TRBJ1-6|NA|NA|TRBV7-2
TGTGCCAGCAGCTTAGAGGGACACAGGAACTCACCCCTCCACTTT
CASSLEGHRNSPLHF
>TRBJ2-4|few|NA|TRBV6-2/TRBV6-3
TGTGCCAGCAGTTACTCGACTCGGGATGAGGCCGGCAAAAACATTCAGTACTTC
CASSYSTRDEAGKNIQYF
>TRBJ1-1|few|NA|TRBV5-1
TGCGCCAGCAGCGCAGGGTACGGTGAAGCTTTCTTT
CASSAGYGEAFF
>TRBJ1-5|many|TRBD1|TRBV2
TGTGCCAGCAGCGTGGGAGGGACAGGGAAGACTCAGCCCCAGCATTTT
CASSVGGTGKTQPQHF
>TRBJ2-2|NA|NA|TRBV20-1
TGCAGTGCTAGACCGGGTGGGGCAGCGAACACCGGGGAGCTGTTTTTT
CSARPGGAANTGELFF
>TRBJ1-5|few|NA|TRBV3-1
TGTGCCAGCAGCCAAGGGGGGAGGGGTGGCAATCAGCCCCAGCATTTT
CASSQGGRGGNQPQHF
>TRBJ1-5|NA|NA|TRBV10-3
TGTGCCATCAGTGGGGAAGATCAGCCCCAGCATTTT
CAISGEDQPQHF
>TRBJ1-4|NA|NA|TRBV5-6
TGTGCCAGCAGCTTGGACACCGGGACGGTGAATGAAAAACTGTTTTTT
CASSLDTGTVNEKLFF